One and the same sample provided the 21 T cell receptor beta chains below, sequenced in a study of T cells in Graves' hyperthyroidism and ophthalmopathy. Researchers amplified the TCR beta CDR3 regions from RNA transcripts. HTBI primers were employed in a first-round RT-PCR of the TCR CDR3. One entry per CDR3 protein results from TCRdb running MiXCR on the multiplex PCR reads. The data show roughly 500,000 distinct CDR3 sequences, around 45% seen once. Input material: peripheral blood or thyroid tissue (not recorded which). The receptors derive from an adult woman with Graves' disease, either hyperthyroidism or ophthalmopathy (not recorded which).

This clonotype was observed many times. The chain couples TRBV10-3 to TRBJ1-5; D may be TRBD1 (5 bases). CDR3 length equals 14 residues. Germline V CDR1 and CDR2: ENHRY, SYGVKD. Trimming stripped 6 bases from V and 6 bases from J, with 15 bases between. CDR3 sequence (DNA): TGTGCCATCAGAGACGGGGGAGAGAGTCAGCCCCAGCATTTT. As protein: CAIRDGGESQPQHF.

This clonotype has just a few counts. The CDR3 DNA sequence: TGTGCCAGCAGTTTTATAATGCGACAGGGGAACACTGAAGCTTTCTTT. Its translation: CASSFIMRQGNTEAFF. The J gene is TRBJ1-1, the V gene TRBV28; TRBD1 agrees at 7 bases. The CDR3 has 16 amino acids. Germline V gene lookup returns CDR1 MDHEN and CDR2 SYDVKM. Losses at the gene ends were 3 bases for V and 1 base for J; bases not matched to a gene: 8.

Ten or more counts support this clonotype. This chain joins TRBV10-3 and TRBJ1-1, with D possibly TRBD1 on 6 matching bases. The CDR3 runs to 13 residues. The germline V gene encodes CDR1 ENHRY and CDR2 SYGVKD. The germline V and J ends were trimmed by 9 bases and 5 bases, with 16 bases remaining between them. CDR3: CAISQGGGTEAFF. In nucleotides, the CDR3 is TGTGCCATTTCACAGGGCGGGGGGACTGAAGCTTTCTTT.

The CDR3 nucleotides read TGTGCCAGCACCCGGACAGGGACTGGTAGGGGAAAACTGTTTTTT. Residues: CASTRTGTGRGKLFF. V and J are TRBV2 and TRBJ1-4, with 8 bases lining up with TRBD1. V gave up 7 bases and J gave up 10 bases; unmatched junction bases: 14. The germline gives CDR1 SNHLY, CDR2 FYNNEI. The CDR3 spans 15 residues.

There are many counts of this clonotype. The V and J genes are TRBV19 and TRBJ1-1; D not certain. The CDR3 loop spans 12 amino acids. Germline assignment: CDR1 LNHDA and CDR2 SQIVND (reference sequence). The V and J ends lost 5 bases and 8 bases respectively, with 12 bases between them. The CDR3: CASSQVSREAFF. CDR3 sequence (DNA): TGTGCCAGTAGTCAGGTCAGCAGAGAAGCTTTCTTT.

This clonotype was observed at least ten times. J is TRBJ1-5 and V is TRBV20-1; D unclear. V was cut by 3 bases and J by 5 bases, with 17 bases left in between. The CDR3 length is 15 residues. From germline, CDR1 is DFQATT and CDR2 SNEGSKA (reference sequence). The CDR3 coding sequence is TGCAGTGCTAGTATTCGGGGAGTCCTCTATCAGCCCCAGCATTTT. Its protein product is CSASIRGVLYQPQHF.

This clonotype was found many times. V usage is TRBV24-1 and J usage is TRBJ2-5; TRBD2 matches 10 bases. Germline V gives CDR1 KGHDR, CDR2 SFDVKD. The CDR3 runs to 16 residues. V trimming: 5 bases; J trimming: 2 bases; junction bases outside the gene matches: 7. For the CDR3, the DNA is TGTGCCACCAGTGGCATCACTAGCGGGATTCAAGAGACCCAGTACTTC. Amino acid sequence: CATSGITSGIQETQYF.

This clonotype was detected ten times or more. The V call is TRBV5-1, the J call TRBJ1-1; D not certain. The germline V and J ends were trimmed by 1 base and 7 bases, with 14 bases remaining between them. The CDR3 length is 14 residues. From germline, CDR1 is SGHRS and CDR2 YFSETQ. Here the CDR3 reads CASSLRGDLSEAFF. The CDR3 DNA sequence: TGCGCCAGCAGCTTGCGCGGGGATTTGAGTGAAGCTTTCTTT.

The rearrangement uses TRBV10-3 and TRBJ1-4; D is possibly TRBD1 (5 bases). There are 14 residues in the CDR3. V gave up 2 bases and J gave up 8 bases, with 12 bases separating them. CDR1 ENHRY and CDR2 SYGVKD come from the germline V gene. The CDR3, as DNA: TGTGCCATCAGTGAGGAGGGGCGGGCGGAAAAACTGTTTTTT. This encodes CAISEEGRAEKLFF.

The rearrangement links TRBV10-3 to TRBJ2-7; the D gene is possibly TRBD2 (6 bases). Trimming shortened V by 6 bases and J by 2 bases, and 14 bases separated the two germline ends. Per the germline V gene, CDR1 is ENHRY and CDR2 is SYGVKD. This CDR3 has 14 amino acids. The CDR3 region is CAIRGRESPYEQYF. The CDR3 DNA reads TGTGCCATCAGAGGTCGGGAGTCCCCCTACGAGCAGTACTTC.

This clonotype was observed many times. The chain is built from TRBV20-1 and TRBJ1-1; D is possibly TRBD1 (6 bases). Germline CDR1 and CDR2: DFQATT and SNEGSKA (reference sequence). CDR3 size: 15 residues. V gave up 6 bases and J gave up 7 bases, with 24 bases separating them. CDR3 amino acids: CSAPAEGGVDIEAFF. CDR3 DNA: TGCAGTGCCCCCGCGGAAGGGGGGGTCGACATTGAAGCTTTCTTT.

As concerns this clonotype: This may stem from a read error, because a much larger clone lies one nucleotide away. CDR3 sequence: CTSSLGLAPTGELFF. The CDR3 nucleotides are TGTACCAGCAGCCTTGGACTAGCGCCAACCGGGGAGCTGTTTTTT. The chain joins TRBV9 to TRBJ2-2; TRBD2 agrees at 9 bases. The CDR3 length is 15 residues. CDR1 is SGDLS, CDR2 YYNGEE, per germline.

This chain links TRBV15 with TRBJ2-5; TRBD1 matches at 7 bases. Germline-derived CDR1 and CDR2 are LNHNV and YYDKDF (reference sequence). Trimming took 5 bases from V and 2 from J; bases not matched to a gene: 8. The CDR3 is 15 residues long. In DNA form, the CDR3 reads TGTGCCACCAGCCCCCGGACAGGATCGCAAGAGACCCAGTACTTC. Translated: CATSPRTGSQETQYF.

This clonotype appeared a few times. The chain is built from TRBV10-3 and TRBJ1-2; 7 nucleotides line up with TRBD1. This CDR3 is 15 amino acids long. CDR1 ENHRY and CDR2 SYGVKD come from the germline V gene. J lost 3 bases, V lost 2 bases, and 6 bases had no gene match. The DNA for the CDR3 is TGTGCCATCAGTGAGGGACGGACAGGTTACTATGGCTACACCTTC. Translated: CAISEGRTGYYGYTF.

This clonotype was found once. This rearrangement joins TRBV7-9 to TRBJ2-5; D perhaps matches TRBD2 (6 bases). Germline V gene lookup returns CDR1 SEHNR and CDR2 FQNEAQ (reference sequence). The V end was cut by 6 bases, the J end by 7 bases, with 15 bases between. This CDR3 region has 13 residues. DNA of the CDR3: TGTGCCAGCAGTTTCGCGGACGGGGGGACCCAGTACTTC. It codes for CASSFADGGTQYF.

The chain couples TRBV20-1 to TRBJ1-2; tentative D call: TRBD1 (6 bases). Germline lookup yields CDR1 DFQATT and CDR2 SNEGSKA (reference sequence). This CDR3 contains 14 residues. V was pared by 4 bases and J by 7 bases, with 19 bases between. The chain's CDR3 is CSAISQGLRSGYTF. CDR3 nucleotide sequence: TGCAGTGCTATTAGCCAGGGGCTAAGGAGTGGCTACACCTTC.

With respect to this clonotype: Just one base apart from a much larger clone, this may be a read error. This chain connects TRBV4-3 to TRBJ1-1, with D possibly matching TRBD1 (6 bases). There are 13 residues in the CDR3. Germline loops: CDR1 LGHNA, CDR2 YSLEER. The ends were cut back, 1 base at V and 8 bases at J, with 11 bases in the middle. CDR3 coding DNA: TGCGCCAGCAGCCAAGGGACAGAGAGCGAAGCTTTCTTT. Its protein product is CASSQGTESEAFF.

This clonotype has ten or more counts. V is TRBV5-1 and J is TRBJ2-7; D gene ambiguous. The CDR3 extends over 17 amino acids. Per germline, CDR1 SGHRS and CDR2 YFSETQ. Trimming removed 4 bases from V and 0 bases from J, with 20 bases in between. DNA of the CDR3: TGCGCCAGCAGCCCGGTGTCGGTGGGCGGTAGCTCCTACGAGCAGTACTTC. As protein: CASSPVSVGGSSYEQYF.

Only one count was recorded for this clonotype. V is TRBV2 and J is TRBJ2-7, with a weak D call TRBD2 (6 bases). V was clipped by 6 bases and J by 4 bases, with 22 bases between them. The CDR3 spans 16 residues. CDR1 and CDR2 from the germline V gene are SNHLY and FYNNEI. This CDR3 is CASSPSGLSPDYEQYF. Here the CDR3 DNA reads TGTGCCAGCAGCCCCTCGGGACTCTCCCCCGATTACGAGCAGTACTTC.

Ten or more counts support this clonotype. The rearrangement uses TRBV5-1 and TRBJ2-6; D gene uncertain. CDR1 and CDR2 (germline): SGHRS, YFSETQ. The CDR3 sequence is 14 residues long. With 1 base removed from V and 12 bases from J, the gap between germline ends came to 14 bases. This CDR3 is CASSLPPGFGVLTF. In nucleotides, the CDR3 is TGCGCCAGCAGCTTGCCCCCAGGTTTCGGCGTCCTGACTTTC. The full variable domain, in which reference TRBV5-1 and TRBJ2-6 provide the parts outside the CDR3, is KAGVTQTPRYLIKTRGQQVTLSCSPISGHRSVSWYQQTPGQGLQFLFEYFSETQRNKGNFPGRFSGRQFSNSRSEMNVSTLELGDSALYLCASSLPPGFGVLTFGAGSRLTVL.

The chain is built from TRBV15 and TRBJ2-2, with 7 nucleotides matching TRBD1. Germline CDR1 reads LNHNV; CDR2 reads YYDKDF (reference sequence). The CDR3 covers 15 residues. V gave up 3 bases and J gave up 4 bases; unmatched junction bases: 5. CDR3 coding DNA: TGTGCCACCAGCAGGGTAACAGGGGCCACCGGGGAGCTGTTTTTT. It yields the protein CATSRVTGATGELFF.